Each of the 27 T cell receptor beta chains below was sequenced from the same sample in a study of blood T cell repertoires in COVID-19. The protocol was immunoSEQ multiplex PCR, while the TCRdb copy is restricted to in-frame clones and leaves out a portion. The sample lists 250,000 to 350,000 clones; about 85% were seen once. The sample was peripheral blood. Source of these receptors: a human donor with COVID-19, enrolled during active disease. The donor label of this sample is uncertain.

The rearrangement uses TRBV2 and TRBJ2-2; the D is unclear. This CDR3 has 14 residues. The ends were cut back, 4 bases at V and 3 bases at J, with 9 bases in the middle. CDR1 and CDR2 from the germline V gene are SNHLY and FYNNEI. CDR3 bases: TGTGCCAGCAGTGTACAGCTCTACACCGGGGAGCTGTTTTTT. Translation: CASSVQLYTGELFF.

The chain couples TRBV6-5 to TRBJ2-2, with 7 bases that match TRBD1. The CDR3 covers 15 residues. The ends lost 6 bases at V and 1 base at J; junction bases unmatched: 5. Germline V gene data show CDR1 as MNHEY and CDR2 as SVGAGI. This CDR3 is CASRGAGGNTGELFF. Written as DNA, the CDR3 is TGTGCCAGCAGAGGGGCAGGGGGGAACACCGGGGAGCTGTTTTTT.

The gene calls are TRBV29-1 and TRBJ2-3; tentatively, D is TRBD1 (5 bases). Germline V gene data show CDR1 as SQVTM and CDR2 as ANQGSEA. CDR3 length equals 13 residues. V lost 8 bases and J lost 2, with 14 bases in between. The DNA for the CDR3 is TGCAGCTCCAAAGGTGGGGCCACAGATACGCAGTATTTT. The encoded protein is CSSKGGATDTQYF.

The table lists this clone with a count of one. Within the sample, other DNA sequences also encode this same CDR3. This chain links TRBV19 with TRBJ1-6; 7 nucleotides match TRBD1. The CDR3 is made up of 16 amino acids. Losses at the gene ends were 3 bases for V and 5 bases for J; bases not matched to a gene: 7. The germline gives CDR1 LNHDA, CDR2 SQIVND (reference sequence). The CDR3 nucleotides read TGTGCCAGTAGTATGGGACAGACGCAACATAATTCACCCCTCCACTTT. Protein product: CASSMGQTQHNSPLHF.

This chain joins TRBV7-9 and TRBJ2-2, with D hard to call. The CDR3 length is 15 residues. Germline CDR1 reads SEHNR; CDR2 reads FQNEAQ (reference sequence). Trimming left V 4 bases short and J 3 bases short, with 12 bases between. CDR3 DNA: TGTGCCAGCAGCTCCACCGGTCTTGACACCGGGGAGCTGTTTTTT. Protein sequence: CASSSTGLDTGELFF.

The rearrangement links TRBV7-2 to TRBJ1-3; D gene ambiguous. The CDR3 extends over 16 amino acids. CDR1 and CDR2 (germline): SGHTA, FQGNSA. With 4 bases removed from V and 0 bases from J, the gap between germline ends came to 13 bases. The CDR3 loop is CASSYATVSSGNTIYF. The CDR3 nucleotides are TGTGCCAGCAGCTATGCTACAGTGAGCTCTGGAAACACCATATATTTT. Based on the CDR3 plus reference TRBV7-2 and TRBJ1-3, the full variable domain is GAGVSQSPSNKVTEKGKDVELRCDPISGHTALYWYRQSLGQGLEFLIYFQGNSAPDKSGLPSDRFSAERTGGSVSTLTIQRTQQEDSAVYLCASSYATVSSGNTIYFGEGSWLTVV.

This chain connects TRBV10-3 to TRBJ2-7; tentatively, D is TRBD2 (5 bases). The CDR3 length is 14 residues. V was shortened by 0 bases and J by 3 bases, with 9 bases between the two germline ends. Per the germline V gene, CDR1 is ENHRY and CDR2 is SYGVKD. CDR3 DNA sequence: TGTGCCATCAGTGAGTCCAGCGAGGGCTACGAGCAGTACTTC. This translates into CAISESSEGYEQYF.

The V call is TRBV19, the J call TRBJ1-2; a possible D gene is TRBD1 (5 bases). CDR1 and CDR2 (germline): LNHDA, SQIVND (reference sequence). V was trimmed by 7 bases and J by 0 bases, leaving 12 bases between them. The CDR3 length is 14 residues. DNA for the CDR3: TGTGCCAGTACAAGGGGCAGGCCTAACTATGGCTACACCTTC. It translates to CASTRGRPNYGYTF.

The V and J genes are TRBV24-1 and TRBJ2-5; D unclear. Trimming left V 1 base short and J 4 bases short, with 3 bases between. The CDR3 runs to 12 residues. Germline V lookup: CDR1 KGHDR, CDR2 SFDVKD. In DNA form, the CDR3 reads TGTGCCACCAGTGATTTTCGAGAGACCCAGTACTTC. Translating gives CATSDFRETQYF.

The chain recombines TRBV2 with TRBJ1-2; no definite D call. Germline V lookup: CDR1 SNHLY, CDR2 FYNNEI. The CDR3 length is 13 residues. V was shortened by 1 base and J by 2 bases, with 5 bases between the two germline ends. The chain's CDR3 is CASSEVQNYGYTF. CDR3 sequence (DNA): TGTGCCAGCAGTGAAGTGCAGAACTATGGCTACACCTTC.

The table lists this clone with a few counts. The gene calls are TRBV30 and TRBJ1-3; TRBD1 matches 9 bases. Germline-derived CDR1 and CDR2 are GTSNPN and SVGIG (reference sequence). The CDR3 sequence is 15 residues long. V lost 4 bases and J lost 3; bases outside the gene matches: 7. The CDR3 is CAWTPGDRDGNTIYF. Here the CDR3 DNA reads TGTGCCTGGACCCCAGGGGACAGGGATGGAAACACCATATATTTT.

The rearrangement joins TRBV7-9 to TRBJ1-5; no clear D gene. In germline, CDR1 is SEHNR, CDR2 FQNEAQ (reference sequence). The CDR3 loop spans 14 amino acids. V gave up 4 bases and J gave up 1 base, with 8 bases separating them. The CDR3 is CASSWPGSNQPQHF. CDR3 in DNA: TGTGCCAGCAGCTGGCCGGGGAGCAATCAGCCCCAGCATTTT.

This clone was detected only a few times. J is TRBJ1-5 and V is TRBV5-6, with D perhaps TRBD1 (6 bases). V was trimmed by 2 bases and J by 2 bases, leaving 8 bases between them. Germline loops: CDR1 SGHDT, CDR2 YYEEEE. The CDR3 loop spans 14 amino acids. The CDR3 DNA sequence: TGTGCCAGCAGCTTTGCAGGGGGCAATCAGCCCCAGCATTTT. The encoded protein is CASSFAGGNQPQHF.

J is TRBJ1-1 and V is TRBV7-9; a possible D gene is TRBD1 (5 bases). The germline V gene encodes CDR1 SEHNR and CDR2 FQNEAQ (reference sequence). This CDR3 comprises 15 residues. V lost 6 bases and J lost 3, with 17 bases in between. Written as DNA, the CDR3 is TGTGCCAGCAGTTGGCGAAGGGGCGTCTACACTGAAGCTTTCTTT. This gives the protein CASSWRRGVYTEAFF.

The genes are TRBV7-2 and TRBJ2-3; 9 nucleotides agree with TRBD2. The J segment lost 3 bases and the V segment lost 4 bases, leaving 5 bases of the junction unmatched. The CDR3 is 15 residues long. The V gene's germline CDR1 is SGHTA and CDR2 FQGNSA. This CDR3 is CASSWLAGATDTQYF. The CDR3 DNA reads TGTGCCAGCAGCTGGTTAGCGGGGGCAACAGATACGCAGTATTTT.

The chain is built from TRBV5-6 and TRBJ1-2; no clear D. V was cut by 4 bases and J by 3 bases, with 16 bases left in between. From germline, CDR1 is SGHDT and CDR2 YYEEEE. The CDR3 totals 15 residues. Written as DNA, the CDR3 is TGTGCCAGCAGCCCCTTTCCCTCGGTAGACTATGGCTACACCTTC. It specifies CASSPFPSVDYGYTF.

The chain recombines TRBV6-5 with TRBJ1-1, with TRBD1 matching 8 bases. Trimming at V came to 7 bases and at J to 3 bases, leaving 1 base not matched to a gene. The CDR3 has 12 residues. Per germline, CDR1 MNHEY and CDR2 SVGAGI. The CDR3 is CASTDRDTEAFF. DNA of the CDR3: TGTGCCAGCACGGACAGGGACACTGAAGCTTTCTTT.

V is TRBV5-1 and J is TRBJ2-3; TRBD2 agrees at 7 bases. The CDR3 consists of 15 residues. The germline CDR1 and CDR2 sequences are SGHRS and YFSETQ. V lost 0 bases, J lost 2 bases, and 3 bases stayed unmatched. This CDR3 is CASSLVSGVTDTQYF. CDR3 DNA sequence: TGCGCCAGCAGCTTGGTGAGCGGGGTCACAGATACGCAGTATTTT.

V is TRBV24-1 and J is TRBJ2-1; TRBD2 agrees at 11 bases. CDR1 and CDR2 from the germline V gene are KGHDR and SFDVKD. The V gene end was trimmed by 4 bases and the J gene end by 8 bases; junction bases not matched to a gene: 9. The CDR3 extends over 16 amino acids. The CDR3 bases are TGTGCCACCAGTGACCCCGGGACTAGCGGTTCTTATGAGCAGTTCTTC. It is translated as CATSDPGTSGSYEQFF.

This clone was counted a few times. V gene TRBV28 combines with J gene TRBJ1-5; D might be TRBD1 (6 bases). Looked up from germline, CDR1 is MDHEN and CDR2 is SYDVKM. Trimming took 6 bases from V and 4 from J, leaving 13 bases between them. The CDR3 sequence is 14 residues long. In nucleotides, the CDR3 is TGTGCCAGCAGAGAACAGGGCCCTAATCAGCCCCAGCATTTT. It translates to CASREQGPNQPQHF.

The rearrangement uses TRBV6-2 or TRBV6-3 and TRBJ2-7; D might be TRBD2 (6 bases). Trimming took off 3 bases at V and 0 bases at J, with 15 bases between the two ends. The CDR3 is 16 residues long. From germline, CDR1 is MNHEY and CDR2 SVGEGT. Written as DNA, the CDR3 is TGTGCCAGCAGTTATCGAGGGAGGCCCAGCTCCTACGAGCAGTACTTC. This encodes CASSYRGRPSSYEQYF.

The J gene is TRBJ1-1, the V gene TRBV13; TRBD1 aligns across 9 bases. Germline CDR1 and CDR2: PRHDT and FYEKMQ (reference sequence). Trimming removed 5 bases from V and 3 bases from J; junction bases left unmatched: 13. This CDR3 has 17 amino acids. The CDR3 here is CASSQGTGYRRDTEAFF. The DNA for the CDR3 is TGTGCCAGCAGCCAGGGGACAGGGTATCGCCGGGACACTGAAGCTTTCTTT.

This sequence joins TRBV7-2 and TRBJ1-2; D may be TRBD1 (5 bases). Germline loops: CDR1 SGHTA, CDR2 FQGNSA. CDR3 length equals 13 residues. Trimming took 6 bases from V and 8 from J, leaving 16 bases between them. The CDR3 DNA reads TGTGCCAGCAGTGGGGCGTGGGTCGGGGGCTACACCTTC. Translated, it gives CASSGAWVGGYTF.

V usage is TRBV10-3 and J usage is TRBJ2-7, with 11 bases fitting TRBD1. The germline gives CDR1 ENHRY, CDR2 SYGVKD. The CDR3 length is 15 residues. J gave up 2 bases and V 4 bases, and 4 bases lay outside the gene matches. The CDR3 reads CAISGPGQGAYEQYF. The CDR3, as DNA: TGTGCCATCAGTGGGCCGGGACAGGGGGCCTACGAGCAGTACTTC.

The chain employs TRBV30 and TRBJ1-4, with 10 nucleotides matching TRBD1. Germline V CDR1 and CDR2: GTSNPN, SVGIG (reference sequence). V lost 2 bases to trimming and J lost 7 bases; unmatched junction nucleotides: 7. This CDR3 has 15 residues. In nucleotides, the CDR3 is TGTGCCTGGAGTCCACAGGGGGACAGGGGTGAAAAACTGTTTTTT. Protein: CAWSPQGDRGEKLFF.

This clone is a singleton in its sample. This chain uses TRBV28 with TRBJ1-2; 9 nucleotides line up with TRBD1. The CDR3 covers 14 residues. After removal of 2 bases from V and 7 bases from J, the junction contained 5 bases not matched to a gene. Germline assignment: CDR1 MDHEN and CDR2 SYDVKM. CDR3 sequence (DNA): TGTGCCAGCAGTTTAACGGGACAGGGTGGTGGCTACACCTTC. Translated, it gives CASSLTGQGGGYTF.

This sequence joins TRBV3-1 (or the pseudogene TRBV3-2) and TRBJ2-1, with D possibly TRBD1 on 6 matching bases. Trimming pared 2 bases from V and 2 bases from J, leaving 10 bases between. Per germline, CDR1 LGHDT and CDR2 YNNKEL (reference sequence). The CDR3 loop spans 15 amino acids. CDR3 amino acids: CASSQRQETYNEQFF. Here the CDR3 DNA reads TGTGCCAGCAGCCAAAGACAGGAGACCTACAATGAGCAGTTCTTC.